These 27 T cell receptor beta chains share one sample of origin, sequenced in a study of breast tumors, draining lymph nodes, adjacent tissues. The lymph nodes were axillary draining lymph nodes from breast cancer patients. Each CDR3 protein gets one entry after TCRdb re-called the multiplex PCR reads with MiXCR. The table lists approximately 210,000 distinct CDR3 sequences, less than 40% of them singletons. Sequenced sample: axillary lymph node tissue. Receptor source: a female donor with breast cancer. Some clones in this sample may be carry-over from other donors' samples.

This clonotype occurred many times. CDR3 region: CSARDLGTSGGGETQYF. CDR3 bases: TGCAGTGCTAGAGATCTGGGGACTAGCGGAGGCGGGGAGACCCAGTACTTC. The J gene is TRBJ2-5, the V gene TRBV20-1; 11 positions agree with TRBD2. From germline, CDR1 is DFQATT and CDR2 SNEGSKA (reference sequence). V gave up 0 bases and J gave up 5 bases; unmatched junction bases: 11. The CDR3 runs 17 residues.

This clonotype appeared a few times. The DNA for the CDR3 is TGTGCCAGCAGTCACCGGGGGCAGGGGAACTATGGCTACACCTTC. Translated: CASSHRGQGNYGYTF. V usage is TRBV6-5 and J usage is TRBJ1-2; D might be TRBD1 (6 bases). CDR3 size: 15 residues. The ends were cut back, 5 bases at V and 2 bases at J, with 15 bases in the middle. CDR1 is MNHEY and CDR2 is SVGAGI in the germline V gene.

Only one count was recorded for this clonotype. A much larger clone lies one base from this, so it may be a read error. The chain uses TRBV6-5 and TRBJ1-3, with D unclear. Germline V gene lookup returns CDR1 MNHEY and CDR2 SVGAGI. The CDR3 consists of 14 residues. Trimming removed 11 bases from V and 4 bases from J, with 18 bases in between. This chain's CDR3 is CAGTPGRLGNTIYF. The DNA for the CDR3 is TGTGCCGGCACCCCCGGGAGGCTGGGAAACACCATATATTTT.

A remark on this clonotype: A much larger clonotype is one base distant, so this may be a read error. The CDR3 does not close with the conserved phenylalanine or tryptophan, likely indicating a read error. Written as DNA, the CDR3 is TGTGCCAGCAGCCTCGGACAGGGGAGTCAGCCCCAGCATTAT. This encodes CASSLGQGSQPQHY. This chain uses TRBV6-5 with TRBJ1-5; 9 nucleotides agree with TRBD1. V gave up 6 bases and J gave up 6 bases; unmatched junction bases: 6. The CDR3 is made up of 14 amino acids. Germline CDR1 is MNHEY and CDR2 is SVGAGI.

This clonotype was found once. Germline is not matched at one junction end, which may reflect a read error. CDR3 in DNA: TGTGCCAGCAGAATGGACGCGAGCCCCGATTCGCCCCTCCACTTT. Translated: CASRMDASPDSPLHF. The rearrangement uses TRBV10-3 and TRBJ1-6; D remains ambiguous. Germline V gene data show CDR1 as ENHRY and CDR2 as SYGVKD. The CDR3 spans 15 residues.

In this sample, this clonotype turned up many times. The chain recombines TRBV19 with TRBJ1-2; no definite D call. Germline V gene sequence: CDR1 LNHDA, CDR2 SQIVND (reference sequence). Between the trimmed V and J ends, which lost 7 bases and 3 bases, there was a span of 9 bases. The CDR3 is 12 amino acids. The CDR3 here is CASMGPDYGYTF. CDR3 coding DNA: TGTGCCAGTATGGGCCCTGACTATGGCTACACCTTC.

This clonotype was detected once. The V and J genes are TRBV11-2 and TRBJ2-6; D tentatively reads TRBD1 or TRBD2 (9 bases each). Deletions cut 5 bases from V and 4 bases from J, with 18 bases between. There are 17 residues in the CDR3. CDR1 and CDR2 (germline): SGHAT, FQNNGV. Written as DNA, the CDR3 is TGTGCCAGCAGCCTAGCGGGACAGGGTTTGGGGGCCAACGTCCTGACTTTC. The encoded protein is CASSLAGQGLGANVLTF.

This clonotype was counted ten times or more. V gene TRBV7-8 combines with J gene TRBJ1-3; D gene uncertain. Germline V gene data show CDR1 as SGHVS and CDR2 as FQNEAQ. The CDR3 is 15 residues long. With 4 bases removed from V and 4 bases from J, the gap between germline ends came to 14 bases. The CDR3 DNA sequence: TGTGCCAGCAGCTCGTGGGATGCTTTGGGAAACACCATATATTTT. Translating it yields CASSSWDALGNTIYF.

Comment on this clonotype: This clone may be a read error of a much larger clone one base away. The chain combines TRBV12-3 or TRBV12-4 with TRBJ1-2; 7 positions agree with TRBD1. The CDR3 covers 15 residues. The CDR3 region has the DNA TGTGCCAGCAGTAAGACGGGACAGTATTTCTATGGCTACGCCTTC. It codes for CASSKTGQYFYGYAF.

At least ten counts were recorded for this clonotype. CDR3 residues: CASSVGIVGYEQYF. CDR3 sequence (DNA): TGTGCCAGCAGCGTAGGAATAGTAGGCTACGAGCAGTACTTC. The chain is built from TRBV9 and TRBJ2-7, with D unclear. Trimming removed 0 bases from V and 3 bases from J, with 10 bases in between. There are 14 residues in the CDR3. Per germline, CDR1 SGDLS and CDR2 YYNGEE.

Comments on this clonotype: This likely comes from a read error, as the CDR3 has no conserved phenylalanine or tryptophan at its end. The DNA is left out, because the CDR3 cannot be placed on it with certainty; the CDR3 is given as TCRdb lists it. The genes are TRBV7-2 and TRBJ1-3; TRBD1, the table's D call, lacks a check against the DNA. CDR1 and CDR2 (germline): SGHTA, FQGNSA. The CDR3 is 11 amino acids long, termini counted. CDR3 amino acids: CASSTTGAKNT.

The chain combines TRBV7-9 with TRBJ1-4; D might be TRBD1 (6 bases). The V and J ends lost 5 bases and 2 bases respectively, with 12 bases between them. Germline V CDR1 and CDR2: SEHNR, FQNEAQ (reference sequence). This CDR3 has 15 amino acids. CDR3: CASSLRGGTNEKLFF. The CDR3 nucleotides are TGTGCCAGCAGCCTAAGAGGGGGGACTAATGAAAAACTGTTTTTT.

This clonotype came up many times. The V and J genes are TRBV11-2 and TRBJ2-5; the match to TRBD2 covers 7 bases. The V segment lost 1 base and the J segment 5 bases; nucleotides outside the gene matches: 7. CDR3 length: 15 residues. The germline V gene encodes CDR1 SGHAT and CDR2 FQNNGV. As DNA, the CDR3 is TGTGCCAGCAGCTTAGGCGGGGGAGGGCGGGAGACCCAGTACTTC. Its translation: CASSLGGGGRETQYF.

In its sample, this clonotype was seen many times. Here the CDR3 reads CATWGGDYADTQYF. CDR3 nucleotides: TGTGCCACATGGGGGGGTGACTACGCAGATACGCAGTATTTT. The chain is built from TRBV7-2 and TRBJ2-3; 7 bases fit TRBD2. This CDR3 contains 14 residues. V shed 10 bases, J shed 4 bases, and the junction held 11 bases outside the gene matches. Germline V gene data show CDR1 as SGHTA and CDR2 as FQGNSA.

This clonotype has at least ten counts. This chain uses TRBV7-8 with TRBJ2-2; 9 bases agree with TRBD1. The germline V gene has CDR1 SGHVS and CDR2 FQNEAQ. The CDR3 spans 17 residues. V shed 4 bases and J 5 bases; nucleotides not matched to a gene: 11. CDR3 in DNA: TGTGCCAGCAGCTCCCCCCGGGACAGGGTAGGAACCGGGGAGCTGTTTTTT. Translated: CASSSPRDRVGTGELFF.

This clonotype was counted ten times or more. The rearrangement links TRBV6-1 to TRBJ2-5; D remains unclear. Germline V gene lookup returns CDR1 MNHNS and CDR2 SASEGT. The V and J ends lost 5 bases and 4 bases respectively, with 2 bases between them. This CDR3 has 10 amino acids. CDR3 nucleotides: TGTGCCAGCAGTATAGAGACCCAGTACTTC. Its protein product is CASSIETQYF.

This clonotype was picked up many times. V gene TRBV5-6 combines with J gene TRBJ1-6; 8 nucleotides agree with TRBD1. V lost 2 bases to trimming and J lost 6 bases; unmatched junction nucleotides: 4. CDR1 SGHDT and CDR2 YYEEEE come from the germline V gene. The CDR3 runs 15 residues. CDR3 protein: CASSLRQGINSPLHF. CDR3 coding DNA: TGTGCCAGCAGCTTACGACAGGGGATTAATTCACCCCTCCACTTT.

The chain has TRBV15 and TRBJ1-2; TRBD1 matches 10 bases. CDR1 and CDR2 (germline): LNHNV, YYDKDF (reference sequence). J gave up 6 bases and V 8 bases, and 3 bases lay outside the gene matches. The CDR3 is made up of 12 amino acids. CDR3 coding DNA: TGTGCCACCGGGACAGGGGTGAATGGCTACACCTTC. It translates to CATGTGVNGYTF.

This clonotype was seen many times. V is TRBV30 and J is TRBJ1-2; D gene ambiguous. Germline loops: CDR1 GTSNPN, CDR2 SVGIG (reference sequence). Trimming removed 0 bases from V and 3 bases from J, with 14 bases in between. The CDR3 length is 15 residues. DNA for the CDR3: TGTGCCTGGAGTGTGTCTTCTTCGGGTGACTATGGCTACACCTTC. Encoded protein: CAWSVSSSGDYGYTF.

A word on this clonotype: A much larger clone sits a single nucleotide away, making a read error possible. The chain carries TRBV7-9 and TRBJ1-2; unclear D gene. The CDR3 is 16 amino acids. Germline V gives CDR1 SEHNR, CDR2 FQNEAQ (reference sequence). CDR3 residues: CAGSLDPSTGYYGYTF. The CDR3 region has the DNA TGTGCCGGCAGCTTAGATCCTTCCACGGGCTACTATGGCTACACCTTC.

This clonotype was counted ten times or more. The V call is TRBV5-4, the J call TRBJ2-7; 8 bases are shared with TRBD1. The CDR3 is 14 residues long. CDR1 and CDR2 (germline): SGHNT, YYREEE (reference sequence). V was clipped by 4 bases and J by 4 bases; unmatched bases: 7. CDR3 sequence reads: CASSPGQGDYEQYF. DNA of the CDR3: TGTGCCAGCAGCCCCGGACAGGGCGATTACGAGCAGTACTTC.

The V gene is TRBV5-1, the J gene TRBJ1-4; D not certain. The CDR3 extends over 14 amino acids. Germline lookup yields CDR1 SGHRS and CDR2 YFSETQ. With 6 bases removed from V and 5 bases from J, the gap between germline ends came to 14 bases. For the CDR3, the DNA is TGCGCCAGCACGGCGAGTTTCCTCAATGAAAAACTGTTTTTT. It translates to CASTASFLNEKLFF.

This clonotype was detected ten times or more. The V and J genes are TRBV20-1 and TRBJ2-2, with 10 nucleotides matching TRBD2. Germline trimming cut 3 bases from V and 2 bases from J; bases unmatched to any gene: 9. The length of the CDR3 is 17 residues. Germline-derived CDR1 and CDR2 are DFQATT and SNEGSKA (reference sequence). The CDR3 DNA is TGCAGTGCTAGGCCATTTCTAGCGGGGGTTAACACCGGGGAGCTGTTTTTT. Residues: CSARPFLAGVNTGELFF.

This clonotype occurred a few times. The gene calls are TRBV20-1 and TRBJ1-2; D is uncertain. The CDR3 is 16 residues long. Germline V gene data show CDR1 as DFQATT and CDR2 as SNEGSKA (reference sequence). V gave up 0 bases and J gave up 7 bases, with 21 bases separating them. CDR3 loop: CSARDEPPAADGGYTF. DNA of the CDR3: TGCAGTGCTAGAGATGAGCCCCCCGCGGCAGACGGTGGCTACACCTTC.

The sample holds many counts of this clonotype. The rearrangement uses TRBV4-1 and TRBJ2-2; D remains ambiguous. There are 16 residues in the CDR3. Trimming removed 0 bases at V and 3 bases at J, with 11 bases between. Germline values: CDR1 MGHRA, CDR2 YSYEKL. CDR3 region: CASSQEIGQYTGELFF. The CDR3 nucleotides read TGCGCCAGCAGCCAAGAAATTGGGCAGTACACCGGGGAGCTGTTTTTT.

This clonotype came up many times. The rearrangement links TRBV7-2 to TRBJ2-7; 13 bases align to TRBD2. There are 16 residues in the CDR3. The junction had 7 bases not matched to a gene; V was cut back by 2 bases and J by 6 bases. The V gene's germline CDR1 is SGHTA and CDR2 FQGNSA. The CDR3 loop reads CASSLQFGLAGVEQYF. The DNA for the CDR3 is TGTGCCAGCAGCTTACAATTCGGACTAGCGGGAGTCGAGCAGTACTTC. Full variable domain (missing parts from reference TRBV7-2 and TRBJ2-7): GAGVSQSPSNKVTEKGKDVELRCDPISGHTALYWYRQSLGQGLEFLIYFQGNSAPDKSGLPSDRFSAERTGGSVSTLTIQRTQQEDSAVYLCASSLQFGLAGVEQYFGPGTRLTVT.

The J gene is TRBJ1-1, the V gene TRBV11-2; 7 bases fit TRBD1. Germline values: CDR1 SGHAT, CDR2 FQNNGV. This CDR3 region has 15 residues. V lost 1 base and J lost 4; bases outside the gene matches: 6. CDR3 nucleotides: TGTGCCAGCAGCTTAGCGCGACAGGGTAGCACTGAAGCTTTCTTT. Its translation is CASSLARQGSTEAFF.